The 11 T cell receptor beta chains below come from one sample, sequenced in a study of blood T cell repertoires in COVID-19. Sequenced by immunoSEQ multiplex PCR; TCRdb stores in-frame clones only, minus some. The data show tens of thousands of clones, approximately 85% seen once. Input material: peripheral blood. The receptors were sampled from a man between 65 and 85 years old in a cohort sampled during active COVID-19.

This clone was seen a handful of times. V usage is TRBV6-4 and J usage is TRBJ1-5; no definite D call. CDR1 and CDR2 from the germline V gene are MRHNA and SNTAGT. V was shortened by 4 bases and J by 9 bases, with 13 bases between the two germline ends. The CDR3 length is 13 residues. The CDR3 sequence: CASSVQVGRPQHF. As DNA, the CDR3 is TGTGCCAGCAGTGTCCAAGTTGGGCGGCCCCAGCATTTT.

The chain uses TRBV4-3 and TRBJ2-7; unclear D gene. This CDR3 spans 14 amino acids. The germline gives CDR1 LGHNA, CDR2 YSLEER. The germline V and J ends were trimmed by 0 bases and 5 bases, with 11 bases remaining between them. For the CDR3, the DNA is TGCGCCAGCAGCCAAGATTCCGGAGAAAACGAGCAGTACTTC. This codes for CASSQDSGENEQYF.

The chain is built from TRBV5-1 and TRBJ1-1; TRBD1 might be the D (6 bases). The CDR3 extends over 14 amino acids. V was pared by 0 bases and J by 4 bases, with 10 bases between. Germline V lookup: CDR1 SGHRS, CDR2 YFSETQ. CDR3 nucleotides: TGCGCCAGCAGCTTGGCCACAGGGTCCACTGAAGCTTTCTTT. It codes for CASSLATGSTEAFF.

The rearrangement links TRBV3-1 (or the pseudogene TRBV3-2) to TRBJ2-2; no clear D. The CDR3 is made up of 13 amino acids. Germline V lookup: CDR1 LGHDT, CDR2 YNNKEL (reference sequence). The V end lost 1 base, the J end lost 4 bases, and 4 bases lay between the germline ends. The CDR3 here is CASSQGATGELFF. CDR3 bases: TGTGCCAGCAGCCAAGGGGCCACCGGGGAGCTGTTTTTT.

The chain couples TRBV5-1 to TRBJ2-1, with TRBD2 matching over 12 bases. The CDR3 loop spans 18 amino acids. V was clipped by 5 bases and J by 0 bases; unmatched bases: 9. Germline lookup yields CDR1 SGHRS and CDR2 YFSETQ. The CDR3 spells CASRPGLAGPSSYNEQFF. CDR3 in DNA: TGCGCCAGCAGACCTGGACTAGCGGGGCCGAGCTCCTACAATGAGCAGTTCTTC. Complete variable domain (other parts from reference TRBV5-1 and TRBJ2-1): KAGVTQTPRYLIKTRGQQVTLSCSPISGHRSVSWYQQTPGQGLQFLFEYFSETQRNKGNFPGRFSGRQFSNSRSEMNVSTLELGDSALYLCASRPGLAGPSSYNEQFFGPGTRLTVL.

The gene calls are TRBV4-3 and TRBJ2-7, with D hard to call. Germline CDR1 is LGHNA and CDR2 is YSLEER. Trimming cost V 4 bases and J 0 bases, with 10 bases left between them. The length of the CDR3 is 14 residues. Written as DNA, the CDR3 is TGCGCCAGCAGCCTTGACGGAGCCTCCTACGAGCAGTACTTC. Its protein is CASSLDGASYEQYF.

This chain uses TRBV6-5 with TRBJ2-7; D possibly corresponds to TRBD1 (6 bases). Germline-derived CDR1 and CDR2 are MNHEY and SVGAGI. The CDR3 totals 16 residues. V lost 0 bases to trimming and J lost 3 bases, with 15 bases between them. The CDR3 is CASSYSDRNVIYEQYF. CDR3 sequence (DNA): TGTGCCAGCAGTTACTCTGACAGGAACGTAATCTACGAGCAGTACTTC.

The rearrangement joins TRBV6-6 to TRBJ2-7; TRBD2 agrees at 10 bases. CDR1 and CDR2 from the germline V gene are MNHNY and SVGAGI (reference sequence). The junction had 8 bases not matched to a gene; V was cut back by 6 bases and J by 3 bases. This CDR3 comprises 15 residues. CDR3 in amino acids: CASRPPSGRGYEQYF. The CDR3 nucleotides read TGTGCCAGCAGGCCCCCTAGCGGGAGAGGCTACGAGCAGTACTTC.

In this sample, this clone turned up once. The V gene is TRBV5-1, the J gene TRBJ2-1; tentative D call: TRBD2 (7 bases). Trimming pared 6 bases from V and 0 bases from J, leaving 13 bases between. The CDR3 runs to 15 residues. CDR1 and CDR2 from the germline V gene are SGHRS and YFSETQ. Here the CDR3 reads CASTPGGRSYNEQFF. The DNA for the CDR3 is TGCGCCAGCACCCCCGGGGGGCGCTCCTACAATGAGCAGTTCTTC.

V gene TRBV7-9 combines with J gene TRBJ2-1, with TRBD2 identical over 7 bases. CDR3 length: 18 amino acids. V gave up 1 base and J gave up 6 bases; unmatched junction bases: 15. Looked up from germline, CDR1 is SEHNR and CDR2 is FQNEAQ (reference sequence). This CDR3 is CASSLVTTSPERRNEQFF. In DNA, the CDR3 is TGTGCCAGCAGCTTAGTTACGACTAGCCCAGAGCGTCGCAATGAGCAGTTCTTC.

The chain couples TRBV6-5 to TRBJ2-7, with 8 bases lining up with TRBD1. The CDR3 loop spans 14 amino acids. V lost 5 bases to trimming and J lost 2 bases; unmatched junction nucleotides: 5. Germline CDR1 MNHEY, CDR2 SVGAGI. CDR3: CASSRTGLAYEQYF. CDR3 bases: TGTGCCAGCAGTCGGACAGGGTTAGCCTACGAGCAGTACTTC.